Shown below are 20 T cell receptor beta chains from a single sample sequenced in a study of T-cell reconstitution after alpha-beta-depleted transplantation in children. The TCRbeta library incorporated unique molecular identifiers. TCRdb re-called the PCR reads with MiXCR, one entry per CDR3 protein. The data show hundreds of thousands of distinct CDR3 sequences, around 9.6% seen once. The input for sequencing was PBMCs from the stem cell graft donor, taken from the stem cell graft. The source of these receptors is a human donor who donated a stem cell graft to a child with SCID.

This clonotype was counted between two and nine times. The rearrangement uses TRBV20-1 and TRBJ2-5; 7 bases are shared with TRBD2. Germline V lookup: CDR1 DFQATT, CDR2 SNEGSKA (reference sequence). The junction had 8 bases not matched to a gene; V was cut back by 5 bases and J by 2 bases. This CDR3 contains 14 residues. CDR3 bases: TGCAGTGCTCTGGGGGGGACTCTTCAAGAGACCCAGTACTTC. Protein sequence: CSALGGTLQETQYF.

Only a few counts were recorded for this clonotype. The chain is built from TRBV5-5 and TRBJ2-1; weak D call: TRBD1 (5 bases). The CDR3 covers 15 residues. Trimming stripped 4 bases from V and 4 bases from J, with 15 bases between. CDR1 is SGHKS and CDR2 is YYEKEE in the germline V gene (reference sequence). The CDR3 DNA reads TGTGCCAGCAGCCTGGGGCCAGGGTGGTACAATGAGCAGTTCTTC. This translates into CASSLGPGWYNEQFF.

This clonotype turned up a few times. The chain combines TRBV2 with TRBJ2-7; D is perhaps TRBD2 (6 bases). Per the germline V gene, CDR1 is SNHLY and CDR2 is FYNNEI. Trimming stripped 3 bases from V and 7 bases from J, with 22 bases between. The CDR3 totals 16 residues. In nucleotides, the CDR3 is TGTGCCAGCAGTGACGCCGGCGGGACCTCGGTCCGGGAGCAGTACTTC. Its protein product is CASSDAGGTSVREQYF.

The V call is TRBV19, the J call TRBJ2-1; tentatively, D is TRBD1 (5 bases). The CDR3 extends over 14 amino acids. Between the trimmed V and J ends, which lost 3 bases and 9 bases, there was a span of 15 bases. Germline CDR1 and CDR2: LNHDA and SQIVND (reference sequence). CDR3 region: CASSISQGSTEQFF. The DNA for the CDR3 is TGTGCCAGTAGTATTTCCCAGGGTTCAACTGAGCAGTTCTTC.

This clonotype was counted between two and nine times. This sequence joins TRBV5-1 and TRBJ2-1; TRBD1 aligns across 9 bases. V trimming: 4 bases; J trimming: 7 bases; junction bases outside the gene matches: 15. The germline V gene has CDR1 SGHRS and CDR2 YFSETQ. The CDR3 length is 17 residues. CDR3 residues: CASSRILPGQGANEQFF. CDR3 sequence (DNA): TGCGCCAGCAGCAGAATTCTACCGGGACAGGGAGCGAATGAGCAGTTCTTC.

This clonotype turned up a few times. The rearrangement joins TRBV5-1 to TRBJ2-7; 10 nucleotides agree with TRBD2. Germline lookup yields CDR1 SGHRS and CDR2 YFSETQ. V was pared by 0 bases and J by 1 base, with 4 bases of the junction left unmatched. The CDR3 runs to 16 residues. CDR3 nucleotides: TGCGCCAGCAGCTTGGAGCCTAGCGGGGGATCCTACGAGCAGTACTTC. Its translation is CASSLEPSGGSYEQYF. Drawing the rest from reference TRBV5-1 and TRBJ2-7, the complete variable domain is KAGVTQTPRYLIKTRGQQVTLSCSPISGHRSVSWYQQTPGQGLQFLFEYFSETQRNKGNFPGRFSGRQFSNSRSEMNVSTLELGDSALYLCASSLEPSGGSYEQYFGPGTRLTVT.

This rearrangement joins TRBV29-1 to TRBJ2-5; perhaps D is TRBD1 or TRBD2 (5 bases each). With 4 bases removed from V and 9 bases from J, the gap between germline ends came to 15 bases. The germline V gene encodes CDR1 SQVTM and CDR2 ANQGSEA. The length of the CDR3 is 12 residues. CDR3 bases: TGCAGCGTTGGGGACGAACCGCTGTCCCAGTACTTC. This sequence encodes CSVGDEPLSQYF.

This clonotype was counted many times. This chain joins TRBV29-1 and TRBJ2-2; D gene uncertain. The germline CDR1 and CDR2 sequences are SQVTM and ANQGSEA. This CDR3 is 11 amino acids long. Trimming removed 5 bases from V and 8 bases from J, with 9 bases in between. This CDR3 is CSVWVLGELFF. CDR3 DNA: TGCAGCGTTTGGGTTTTGGGGGAGCTGTTTTTT.

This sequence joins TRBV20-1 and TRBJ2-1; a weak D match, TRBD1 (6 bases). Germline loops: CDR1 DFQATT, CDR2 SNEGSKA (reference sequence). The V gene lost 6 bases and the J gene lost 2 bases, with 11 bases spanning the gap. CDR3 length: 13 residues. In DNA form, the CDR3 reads TGCAGTGCGGTCCGGGACACCTACAATGAGCAGTTCTTC. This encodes CSAVRDTYNEQFF.

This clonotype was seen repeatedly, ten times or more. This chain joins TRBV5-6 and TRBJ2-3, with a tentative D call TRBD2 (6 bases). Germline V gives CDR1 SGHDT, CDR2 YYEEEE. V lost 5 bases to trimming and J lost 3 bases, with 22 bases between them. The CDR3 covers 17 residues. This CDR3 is CASRIQESGLLTDTQYF. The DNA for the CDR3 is TGTGCCAGCAGGATTCAAGAGAGTGGACTACTTACAGATACGCAGTATTTT.

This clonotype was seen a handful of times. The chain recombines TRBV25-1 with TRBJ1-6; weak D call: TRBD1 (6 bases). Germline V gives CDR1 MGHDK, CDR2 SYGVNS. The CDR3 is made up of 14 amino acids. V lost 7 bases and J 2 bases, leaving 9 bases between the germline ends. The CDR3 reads CASTGAAYNSPLHF. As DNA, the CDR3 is TGTGCCAGCACGGGGGCAGCCTATAATTCACCCCTCCACTTT.

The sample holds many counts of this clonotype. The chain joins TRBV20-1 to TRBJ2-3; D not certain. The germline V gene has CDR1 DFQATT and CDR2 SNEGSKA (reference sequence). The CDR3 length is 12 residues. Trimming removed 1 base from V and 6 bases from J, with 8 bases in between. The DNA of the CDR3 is TGCAGTGCTAGAGTTACAGCGGATACGCAGTATTTT. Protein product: CSARVTADTQYF.

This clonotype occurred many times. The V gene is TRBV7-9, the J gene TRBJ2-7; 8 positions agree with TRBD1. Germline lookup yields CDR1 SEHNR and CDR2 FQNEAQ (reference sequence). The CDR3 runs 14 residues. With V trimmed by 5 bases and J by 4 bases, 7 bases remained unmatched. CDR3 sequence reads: CASSPSRDRYEQYF. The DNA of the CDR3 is TGTGCCAGCAGCCCATCCCGGGACAGGTACGAGCAGTACTTC.

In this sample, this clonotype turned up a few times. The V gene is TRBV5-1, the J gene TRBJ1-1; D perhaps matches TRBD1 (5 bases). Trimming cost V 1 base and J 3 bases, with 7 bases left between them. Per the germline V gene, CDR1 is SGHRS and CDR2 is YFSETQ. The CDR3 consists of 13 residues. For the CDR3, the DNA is TGCGCCAGCAGCTTGTGGGGGGACACTGAAGCTTTCTTT. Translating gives CASSLWGDTEAFF.

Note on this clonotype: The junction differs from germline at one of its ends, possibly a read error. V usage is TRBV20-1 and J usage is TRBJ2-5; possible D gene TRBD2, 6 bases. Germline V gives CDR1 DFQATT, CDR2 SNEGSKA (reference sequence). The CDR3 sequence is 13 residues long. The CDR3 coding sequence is TGCAGTGCGAGAGGAGGGGAGTTGGAGACCCAGTACTTC. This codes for CSARGGELETQYF.

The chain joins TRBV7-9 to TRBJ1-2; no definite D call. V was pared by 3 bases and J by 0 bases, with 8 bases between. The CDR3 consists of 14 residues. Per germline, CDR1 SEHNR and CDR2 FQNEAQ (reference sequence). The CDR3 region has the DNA TGTGCCAGCAGCTTCGCGGGGACTAACTATGGCTACACCTTC. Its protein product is CASSFAGTNYGYTF.

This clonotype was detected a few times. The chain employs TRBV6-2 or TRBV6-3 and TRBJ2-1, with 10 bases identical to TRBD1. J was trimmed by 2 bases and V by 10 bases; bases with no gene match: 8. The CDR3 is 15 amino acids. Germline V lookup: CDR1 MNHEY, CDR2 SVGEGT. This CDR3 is CAITTGTGAYNEQFF. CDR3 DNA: TGTGCCATCACCACCGGGACAGGGGCCTACAATGAGCAGTTCTTC.

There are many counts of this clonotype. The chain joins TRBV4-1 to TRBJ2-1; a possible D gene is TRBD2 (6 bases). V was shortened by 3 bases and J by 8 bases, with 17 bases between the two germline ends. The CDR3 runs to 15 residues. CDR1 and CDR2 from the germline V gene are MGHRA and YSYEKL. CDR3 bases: TGCGCCAGCAGCCACCGACTAAGGACTACAGATGAGCAGTTCTTC. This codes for CASSHRLRTTDEQFF.

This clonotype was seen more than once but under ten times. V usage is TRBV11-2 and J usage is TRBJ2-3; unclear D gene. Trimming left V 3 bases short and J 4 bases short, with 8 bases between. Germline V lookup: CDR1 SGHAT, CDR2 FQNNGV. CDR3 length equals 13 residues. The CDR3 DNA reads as TGTGCCAGCAGCTTTAAGGTAGCAGATACGCAGTATTTT. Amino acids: CASSFKVADTQYF.

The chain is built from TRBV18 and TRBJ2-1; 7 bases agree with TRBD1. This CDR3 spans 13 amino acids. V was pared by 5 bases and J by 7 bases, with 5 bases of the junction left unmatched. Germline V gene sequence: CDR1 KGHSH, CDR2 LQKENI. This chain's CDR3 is CASSDRVLNEQFF. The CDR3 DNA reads TGTGCCAGCTCAGACAGGGTTCTAAATGAGCAGTTCTTC.